The sequence of this T cell receptor (beta chain) was determined in a study of read filtering for tumor transcriptome and immune sequencing (TCRdb year 2020). Concerning the study at large: The cohort had 17 male and approximately 15 female patients with a mean age of roughly 66 years, ranging from about 45 to 85. Under revised international staging, about 8 patients fell into R-ISS I, 15 to 20 into R-ISS II and six or seven into R-ISS III. Per sample, about 3.5 to 11 million TCR-region mapped reads were obtained with IR-seq, compared with only 85 to 1273 with RNA-seq. After DNase treatment, whole-transcriptome libraries were prepared with the TruSeq RNA Access Library Prep Kit. A main aim was a read-filtering strategy for immune repertoire data, specifically whether clonotypes supported by a single read should be removed. Using the same bone marrow samples, the study compared TCR repertoires obtained by targeted immune repertoire sequencing with those obtained by bulk whole-transcriptome sequencing.

The CDR3 covers 15 residues, taking in both the cysteine and the phenylalanine. This entry keeps only the CDR3 DNA: 45 bases, framed from base 1. Between the V and J ends, shortened by 0 bases and 0 bases respectively, the junction contains 7 bases. The CDR1 and CDR2 encoded by the germline V gene (reference sequence) are LNHNV and YYDKDF. This clonotype was seen many times. Its target antigen remains unknown. No much larger clone is present one base from it, and per-base qualities are unavailable. Starting from approximately 0.4 ug RNA, TCR libraries were constructed with the Immunoverse kit using molecular barcoded adaptors that cover the alpha/delta and beta/gamma chains. TCR library preparation was performed with the same RNA that was used for transcriptome sequencing. An Illumina HiSeq 4000 with 2 x 150 cycles was used to sequence the TCR libraries. Processing in the source paper ran as follows. MiXCR aligned TCR reads to human V, D, J and C references and assembled the aligned reads into CDR3 clonotypes, with quality filtering and error correction included. Clonotype counts and gene usage diversity were analyzed with the tcR package in R. For inspection of raw mapping reads, RNA-seq reads were mapped by STAR aligner version 2.5.3a onto GRCh37 of the human genome. To test the effect of sequencing depth on detected clonotypes, IR-seq fastq files were randomly downsampled using Seqtk 1.3. TCRdb's own reprocessing of the public reads used fastp at Q25 and MiXCR and kept productive beta chains. Every CDR3 protein is listed once, alongside the most common genes and DNA of its rows. In this record, the V and J calls reflect TCRdb's handling and not the investigators' own analysis. Here the sample has fewer than 150,000 distinct CDR3 sequences; roughly 13% occur a single time. Of the sample, more than 9.5% is held by the ten largest clones.

The paper as a whole reports these results and caveats: The correlation between IR-seq and RNA-seq shared clonotype proportions was increased by removal of single-read clonotypes. In IR-seq, roughly four fifths of clonotypes but approximately 4% of total reads were represented by single-read clonotypes, whereas in RNA-seq, around three quarters of clonotypes and approximately 45% of reads were represented by single-read clonotypes. The sorted CD138-negative fraction was composed of a mixed bone marrow immune population rather than of purified T cells. IR-seq captured clonotypes at much higher depth and more reliably than RNA-seq, and smaller IR-seq throughput sufficed to identify most shared clonotypes.

Each patient had bone marrow sampled at the time of active disease. Ficoll-Hypaque density gradient centrifugation was used to isolate bone marrow mononuclear cells. Myeloma plasma cells were removed and CD138-negative cells were obtained by negative selection following labeling with CD138 magnetic microbeads on a MACS separator. Flow cytometry on an Attune NxT with CD138 antibodies was used to check the purity of the isolated cells. Total RNA was extracted using TRIzol reagent and was quantified on a NanoDrop spectrophotometer. For each patient, the CD138-negative bone marrow sample underwent paired RNA-seq and IR-seq.

The clonotype comes from a donor over 35 with multiple myeloma. The chain was built from TRBV15 and TRBJ2-3, with the D gene not clear enough to name. Material for sequencing was a population of CD138-negative cells sorted from bone marrow. What this sample's cell subset or site label stands for: bone marrow mononuclear cells depleted of CD138+ plasma/myeloma cells by negative magnetic selection. CDR3 region: CATSRDRVSTDTQYF. The nucleotide sequence is given as TGTGCCACCAGCAGAGATCGGGTTAGCACAGATACGCAGTATTTT.